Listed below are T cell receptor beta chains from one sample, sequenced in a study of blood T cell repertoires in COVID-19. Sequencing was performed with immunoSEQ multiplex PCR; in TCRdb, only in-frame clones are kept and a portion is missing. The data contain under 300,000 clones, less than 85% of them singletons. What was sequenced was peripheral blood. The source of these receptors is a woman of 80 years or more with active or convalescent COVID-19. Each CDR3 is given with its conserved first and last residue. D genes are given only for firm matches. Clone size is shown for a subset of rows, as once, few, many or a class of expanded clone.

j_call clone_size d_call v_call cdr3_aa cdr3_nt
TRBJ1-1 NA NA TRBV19 CASSIGQMNTEAFF TGTGCCAGTAGTATAGGTCAAATGAACACTGAAGCTTTCTTT
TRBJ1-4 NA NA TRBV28 CASSLRGKLFF TGTGCCAGCAGTTTAAGGGGAAAACTGTTTTTT
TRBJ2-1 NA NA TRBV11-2 CASSITPNEQFF TGTGCCAGCAGCATCACACCCAATGAGCAGTTCTTC
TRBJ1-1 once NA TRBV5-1 CASSLDHMNTEAFF TGCGCCAGCAGCTTGGACCACATGAACACTGAAGCTTTCTTT
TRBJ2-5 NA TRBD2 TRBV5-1 CASSAGLGLYQETQYF TGCGCCAGCAGCGCCGGACTAGGGCTATATCAGGAGACCCAGTACTTC
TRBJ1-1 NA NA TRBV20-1 CSASLGQGLAFF TGCAGTGCTAGTCTTGGGCAGGGATTAGCTTTCTTT
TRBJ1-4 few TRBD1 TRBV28 CASSLLTGTGEKLFF TGTGCCAGCAGTTTATTGACCGGGACAGGGGAAAAACTGTTTTTT
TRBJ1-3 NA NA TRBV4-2 CASSQTRSGSGNTIYF TGTGCCAGCAGCCAAACCCGGTCCGGCTCTGGAAACACCATATATTTT
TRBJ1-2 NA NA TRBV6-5 CASTGTPYGYTF TGTGCCAGCACCGGGACACCCTATGGCTACACCTTC
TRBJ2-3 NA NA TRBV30 CAGGARTLGYTDTQYF TGTGCCGGAGGCGCCCGGACTCTCGGTTACACAGATACGCAGTATTTT
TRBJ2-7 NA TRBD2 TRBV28 CGSSGLGEQYF TGTGGCTCTAGCGGCCTTGGGGAGCAGTACTTC
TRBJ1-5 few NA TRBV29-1 CSVGLSLTEPQHF TGCAGCGTTGGGTTATCACTAACCGAGCCCCAGCATTTT
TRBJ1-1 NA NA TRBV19 CASSIGTQGSAEAFF TGTGCCAGTAGTATTGGAACACAGGGTAGCGCTGAAGCTTTCTTT
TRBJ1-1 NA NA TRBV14 CASSQLHLPTEAFF TGTGCCAGCAGCCAATTACACCTCCCCACTGAAGCTTTCTTT
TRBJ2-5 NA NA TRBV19 CASSKRGGGETQYF TGTGCCAGTAGTAAAAGAGGGGGGGGCGAGACCCAGTACTTC